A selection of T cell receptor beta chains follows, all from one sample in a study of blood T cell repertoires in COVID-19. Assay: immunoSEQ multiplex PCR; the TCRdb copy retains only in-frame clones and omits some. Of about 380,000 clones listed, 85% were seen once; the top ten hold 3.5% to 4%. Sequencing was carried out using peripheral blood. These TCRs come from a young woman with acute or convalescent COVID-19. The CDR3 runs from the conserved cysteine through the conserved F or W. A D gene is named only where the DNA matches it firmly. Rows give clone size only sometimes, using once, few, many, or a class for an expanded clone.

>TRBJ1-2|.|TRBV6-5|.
TGTGCCAGCAGATATTATGGACAGAGCTATGGCTACACCTTC
CASRYYGQSYGYTF
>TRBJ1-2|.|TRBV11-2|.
TGTGCCAGCAGCTTAGGGCAACAGTTCTATGGCTACACCTTC
CASSLGQQFYGYTF
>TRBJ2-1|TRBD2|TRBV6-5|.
TGTGCCAGCAGTCTGACTAGCGGGGGCTACAATGAGCAGTTCTTC
CASSLTSGGYNEQFF
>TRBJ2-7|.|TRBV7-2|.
TGTGCCAGCAGCTTAGAGCAGGGGACCTCCTACGAGCAGTACTTC
CASSLEQGTSYEQYF
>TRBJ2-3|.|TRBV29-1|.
TGCAGCGTTGAACCAACGCCCAGGACGCAGTATTTT
CSVEPTPRTQYF
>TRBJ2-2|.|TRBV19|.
TGTGCCAGTAGTATCCAGGGTTGGAACACCGGGGAGCTGTTTTTT
CASSIQGWNTGELFF
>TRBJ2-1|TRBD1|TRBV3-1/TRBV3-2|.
TGTGCCAGCAGCCAAGTGGACAGGGAGCAGTTCTTC
CASSQVDREQFF
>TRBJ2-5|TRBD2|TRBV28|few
TGTGCCAGCAGCCGGTGGGGGAGCGGGAGAAAAAGGGAGACCCAGTACTTC
CASSRWGSGRKRETQYF
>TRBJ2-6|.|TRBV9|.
TGTGCCAGCACCCCACTATCTGGGGCCAACGTCCTGACTTTC
CASTPLSGANVLTF
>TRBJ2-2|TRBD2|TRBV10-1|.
TGCGCCAGCAGTCCCTCGCGGGGGGGCGGGGAGCTGTTTTTT
CASSPSRGGGELFF
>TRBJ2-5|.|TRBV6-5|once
TGTGCCAGCAGTTACCTGCTGGGGGCAGGAGAGACCCAGTACTTC
CASSYLLGAGETQYF
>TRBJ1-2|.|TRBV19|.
TGTGCCAGTAGGAAATCAAGCGCGGGACGGACGATTAACTATGGCTACACCTTC
CASRKSSAGRTINYGYTF
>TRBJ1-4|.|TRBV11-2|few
TGTGCCAGCAGCTTAGCGGGGATTGGTGAAAAACTGTTTTTT
CASSLAGIGEKLFF
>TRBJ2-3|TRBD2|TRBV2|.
TGTGCCAGCAGTGCTCAGCGGGGGGGTCTAGATACGCAGTATTTT
CASSAQRGGLDTQYF
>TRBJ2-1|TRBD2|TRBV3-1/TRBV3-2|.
TGTGCCAGCAGCGGCGGGGGTTCGCAGTTCTTC
CASSGGGSQFF
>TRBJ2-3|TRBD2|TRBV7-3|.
TGTGCCAGCAGCTCGGGGGGAAGCACAGATACGCAGTATTTT
CASSSGGSTDTQYF
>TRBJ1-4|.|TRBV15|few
TGTGCCACCAGCGAACCTTGGGGAGGGCGCGACGAAAAACTGTTTTTT
CATSEPWGGRDEKLFF
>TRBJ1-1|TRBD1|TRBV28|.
TGTGCCAGCAGTTTGCGACAGGGGGCTGGAAAGGGCACTGAAGCTTTCTTT
CASSLRQGAGKGTEAFF
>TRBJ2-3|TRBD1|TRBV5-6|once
TGTGCCAGCAGCAGGGGACAGGCGATATACACAGATACGCAGTATTTT
CASSRGQAIYTDTQYF
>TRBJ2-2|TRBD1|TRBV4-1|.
TGCGCCAGCAGCCAAAGGGCCCAGCTGGGGACAGTCGGGGAGCTGTTTTTT
CASSQRAQLGTVGELFF
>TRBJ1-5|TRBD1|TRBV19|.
TGTGCCAGTAGTAAGGGACAGGGGGTCGGGCAGCCCCAGCATTTT
CASSKGQGVGQPQHF
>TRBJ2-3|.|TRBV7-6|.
TGTGCCAGCAGCCCTAAGGGGGATACGCAGTATTTT
CASSPKGDTQYF
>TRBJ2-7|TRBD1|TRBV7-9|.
TGTGCCAGCAGCTCCCGGGACAGTTCATACGAGCAGTACTTC
CASSSRDSSYEQYF
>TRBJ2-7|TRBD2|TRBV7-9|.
TGTGCCAGCAGCTTGTTAGGGGGAGGTAGCGGGGCCTACGAGCAGTACTTC
CASSLLGGGSGAYEQYF
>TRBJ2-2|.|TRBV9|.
TGTGCCAGCACCGTTCCAGGGGCGGGCACCGGGGAGCTGTTTTTT
CASTVPGAGTGELFF
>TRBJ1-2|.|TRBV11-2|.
TGTGCCAGCAGGGCCTTAGGAGGTGGGAACTATGGCTACACCTTC
CASRALGGGNYGYTF
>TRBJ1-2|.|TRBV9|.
TGTGCCAGCAGCGTACAGGGAACCGACTATGGCTACACCTTC
CASSVQGTDYGYTF
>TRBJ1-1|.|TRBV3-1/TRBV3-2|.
TGTGCCAGCAGCCAAGCGCCCGCGTTGAACACTGAAGCTTTCTTT
CASSQAPALNTEAFF
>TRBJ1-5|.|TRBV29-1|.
TGCAGCGCCGTAGGGGGCAATCAGCCCCAGCATTTT
CSAVGGNQPQHF
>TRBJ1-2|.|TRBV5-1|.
TGCGCCAGCAGCTTGGCAGGGGACGGTAACTATGGCTACACCTTC
CASSLAGDGNYGYTF
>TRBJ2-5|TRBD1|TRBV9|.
TGTGCCAGCAGCGCTCCGGGACAGGGGATTTTGGAGACCCAGTACTTC
CASSAPGQGILETQYF
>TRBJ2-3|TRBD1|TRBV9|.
TGTGCCAGCAGCCGGACAGGGAAATCAGATACGCAGTATTTT
CASSRTGKSDTQYF
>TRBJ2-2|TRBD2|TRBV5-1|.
TGCGCCAGCAGCTACGGACTAGCGGGAGGCGGGGAGCTGTTTTTT
CASSYGLAGGGELFF
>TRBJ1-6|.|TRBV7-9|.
TGTGCCAGCAGCAGGGACGAGCCCCTCCACTTT
CASSRDEPLHF
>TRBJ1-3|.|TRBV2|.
TGTGCCAGCCGCCCGGGAGGTGCGGGTGGAAACACCATATATTTT
CASRPGGAGGNTIYF
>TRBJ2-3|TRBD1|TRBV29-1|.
TGCAGCGTTTGGACAGGAGGCACAGATACGCAGTATTTT
CSVWTGGTDTQYF
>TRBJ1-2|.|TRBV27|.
TGTGCCAGCAGTTTATCCTGGGGGGGGGATGCCGTAGGAGGCTACACCTTC
CASSLSWGGDAVGGYTF
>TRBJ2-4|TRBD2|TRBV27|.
TGTGCCAGCACGGGGGGGGGAAACATTCAGTACTTC
CASTGGGNIQYF
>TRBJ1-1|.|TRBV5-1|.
TGCGCCACCCGGGGGAACCCGAACACTGAAGCTTTCTTT
CATRGNPNTEAFF
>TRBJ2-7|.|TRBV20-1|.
TGCAGTGCTAGTGAAGGCCTCACGACCGGAGTCGAGCAGTACTTC
CSASEGLTTGVEQYF
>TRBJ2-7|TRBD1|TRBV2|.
TGTGCCAGCAGTCAGGGACAGGGTTCCTACGAGCAGTACTTC
CASSQGQGSYEQYF
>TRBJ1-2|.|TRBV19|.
TGTGCCACCCAGCGAGGTGGGCAGGGGTATGGCTACACCTTC
CATQRGGQGYGYTF
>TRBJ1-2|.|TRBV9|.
TGTGCCAGCAGCGTAGATAAGCACTTGCCCCTCCTAGATGGCTACACCTTC
CASSVDKHLPLLDGYTF
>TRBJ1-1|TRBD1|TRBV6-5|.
TGTGCCAGCTATACAGGGGGGTGGACTGAAGCTTTCTTT
CASYTGGWTEAFF
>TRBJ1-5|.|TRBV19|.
TGTGCCAGTAGTATTGGGGCAGGTGGGAATCAGCCCCAGCATTTT
CASSIGAGGNQPQHF
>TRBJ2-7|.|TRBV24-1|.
TGTGCCACCAGTGACCCCCAGGGTTCCTACGAGCAGTACTTC
CATSDPQGSYEQYF
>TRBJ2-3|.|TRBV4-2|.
TGTGCCAGCAGCCAAGAAGCCCAGCGCCTATTTGGAGATACGCAGTATTTT
CASSQEAQRLFGDTQYF
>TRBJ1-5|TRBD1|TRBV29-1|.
TGCAGCGTAGCCTCAGGGGGGAGTCAGCCCCAGCATTTT
CSVASGGSQPQHF
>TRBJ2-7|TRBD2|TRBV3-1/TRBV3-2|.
TGTGCCAGCAGCCAGTACAAGCGGGGGGGGTCCTACGAGCAGTACTTC
CASSQYKRGGSYEQYF
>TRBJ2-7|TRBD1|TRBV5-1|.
TGCGCCAGCAGCTTGGCGGGGGGGACAGGGGACGAGCAGTACTTC
CASSLAGGTGDEQYF
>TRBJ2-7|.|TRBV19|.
TGTGCCAGTAGACCTAGCGAGAACTCCTACGAGCAGTACTTC
CASRPSENSYEQYF
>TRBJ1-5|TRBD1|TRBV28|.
TGTGCCAGCAGTTTTGAGACAGGGAGACAGCCCCAGCATTTT
CASSFETGRQPQHF
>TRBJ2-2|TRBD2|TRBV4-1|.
TGCGCCAGCAGCCAAGGGCGGGAGACCGGGGAGCTGTTTTTT
CASSQGRETGELFF
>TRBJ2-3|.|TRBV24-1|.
TGTGCCACCAGTGATTCGGGTCAGCGGCTCACAGATACGCAGTATTTT
CATSDSGQRLTDTQYF
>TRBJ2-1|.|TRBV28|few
TGTGCCAGCAGTTTGGAGCCGGGAAAACGCGGGAATGAGCAGTTCTTC
CASSLEPGKRGNEQFF
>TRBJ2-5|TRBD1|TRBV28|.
TGTGCCAGCAGTTTATGGACAGGGGGAGAGACCCAGTACTTC
CASSLWTGGETQYF